The source of this T cell receptor (beta chain) is a study of OX40 agonist ivuxolimab in advanced cancers. About the research overall: Across the patients, intravenous ivuxolimab was delivered every 2 weeks at 0.01 to 10 mg/kg.

Comments on this clone: Its cognate antigen is unknown.

Overall study findings and caveats: With doses of 0.1 to 3.0 mg/kg, CD4+ and CD8+ blood T cells had undergone clonal expansion by week 6.

TCRdb's copy holds only in-frame clones and misses some; the assay was immunoSEQ multiplex PCR. The sample has some 76,000 clones, about 90% seen once; the top ten hold 7.6%. CDR1 is SGDLS, CDR2 YYNGEE, per germline. The CDR3 is 16 amino acids. Deletions cut 4 bases from V and 3 bases from J, with 20 bases between. This chain uses TRBV9 with TRBJ2-7, with D uncertain. This sequence originates from an adult with an advanced solid tumor such as melanoma, head and neck, liver or kidney cancer. The sequencing used CD4+ or CD8+ T cells sorted from blood, collected in a trial of the OX40 agonist ivuxolimab. This CDR3 is CASSSPVERGDYEQYF. The CDR3 nucleotides read TGTGCCAGCAGCTCCCCGGTGGAGCGCGGTGACTACGAGCAGTACTTC.